This record looks at one TCR beta chain sequence and its context. Its specificity is unknown. A minimum of 7 million PBMCs was isolated per sample. RNA extraction gave at least 5 micrograms of total RNA per sample. From germline, CDR1 is LGHDT and CDR2 YNNKEL (reference sequence). The CDR3 has 13 amino acids. The data were taken from a study of blood T cells in healthy people across ages. General study results and limits: Not knowing donor CMV status may have confounded expanded clonotype changes.

The authors ran a second PCR of roughly 6 to 12 cycles using a sample-barcoded 5' primer and a J-beta primer mix. Tags on each cDNA molecule came from a template-switch adaptor with 12 random nucleotides. TCRdb reanalysed the 5' RACE reads using MiXCR and keeps one entry per CDR3 protein. The table lists around 790,000 distinct CDR3 sequences, around 45% of them singletons. What was sequenced was blood. This TCR came from a man in his fifties or sixties in good health. This rearrangement joins TRBV3-1 to TRBJ2-7; D remains unclear. With the DNA end fitting TRBJ2-5 better, the J assignment may be wrong. The chain's CDR3 is CARVGFALETQYF. The DNA for the CDR3 is TGTGCCAGGGTGGGGTTCGCGCTAGAGACCCAGTACTTC.